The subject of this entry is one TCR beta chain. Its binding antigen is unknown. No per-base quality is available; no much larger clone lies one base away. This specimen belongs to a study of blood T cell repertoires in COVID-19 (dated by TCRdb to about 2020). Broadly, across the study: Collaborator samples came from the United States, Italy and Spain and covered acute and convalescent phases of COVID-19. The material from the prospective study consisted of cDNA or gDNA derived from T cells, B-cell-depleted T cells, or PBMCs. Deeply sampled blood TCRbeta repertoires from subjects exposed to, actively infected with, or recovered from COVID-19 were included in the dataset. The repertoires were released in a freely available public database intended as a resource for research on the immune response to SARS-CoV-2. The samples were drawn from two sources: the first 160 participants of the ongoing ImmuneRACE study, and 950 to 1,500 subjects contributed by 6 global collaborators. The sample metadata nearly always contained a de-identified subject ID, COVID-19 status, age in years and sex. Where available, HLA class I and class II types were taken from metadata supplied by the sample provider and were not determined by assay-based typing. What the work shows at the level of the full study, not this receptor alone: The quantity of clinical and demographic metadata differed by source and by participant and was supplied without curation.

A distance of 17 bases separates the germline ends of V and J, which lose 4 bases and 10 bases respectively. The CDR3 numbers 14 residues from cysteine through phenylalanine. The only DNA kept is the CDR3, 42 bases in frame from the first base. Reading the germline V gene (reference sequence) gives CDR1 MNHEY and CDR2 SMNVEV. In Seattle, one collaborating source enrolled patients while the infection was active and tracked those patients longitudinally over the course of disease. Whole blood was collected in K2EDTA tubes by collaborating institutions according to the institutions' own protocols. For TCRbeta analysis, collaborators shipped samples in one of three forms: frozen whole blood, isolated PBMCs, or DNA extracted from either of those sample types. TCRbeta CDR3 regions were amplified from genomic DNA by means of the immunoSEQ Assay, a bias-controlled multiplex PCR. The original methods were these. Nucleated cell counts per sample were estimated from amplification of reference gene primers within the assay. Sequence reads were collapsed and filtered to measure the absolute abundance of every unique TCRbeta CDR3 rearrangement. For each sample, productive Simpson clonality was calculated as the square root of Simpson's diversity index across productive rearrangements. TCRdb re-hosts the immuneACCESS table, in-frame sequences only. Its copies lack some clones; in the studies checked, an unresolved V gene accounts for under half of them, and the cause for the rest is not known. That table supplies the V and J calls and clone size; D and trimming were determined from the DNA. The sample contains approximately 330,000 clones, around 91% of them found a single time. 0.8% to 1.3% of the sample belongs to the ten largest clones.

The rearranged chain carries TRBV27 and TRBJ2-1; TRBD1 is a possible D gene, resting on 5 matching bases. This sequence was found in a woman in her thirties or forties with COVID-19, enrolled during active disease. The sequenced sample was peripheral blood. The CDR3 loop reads CASSSPGSQDEQFF. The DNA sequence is TGTGCCAGCAGTTCCCCAGGGTCCCAGGACGAGCAGTTCTTC.